The clone carrying this T cell receptor (beta chain) showed up just a few times. Its antigen is as yet unknown. The CDR3 runs to 16 residues. Trimming took 0 bases from V and 5 from J, leaving 14 bases between them. CDR1 SGDLS and CDR2 YYNGEE come from the germline V gene. Reverse transcribing all isolated RNA meant expressed TCRB transcripts were sequenced. Repertoires were generated with immunoSEQ multiplex PCR, while TCRdb's copy carries only in-frame clones and drops some. In the table there are some 300,000 clones, around 7.8% of which are singletons. The source of the sample is a study of beta chain features in type 1 diabetes. The authors took one heparinised blood draw, averaging roughly 120 mL, from each donor. Sorted CD4+ subsets: naive, central memory, regulatory, stem cell-like memory (CD45RO/CCR7/CD25/CD127/CD95/CD27 panel). Study results and caveats: There was a moderate but significant shortening of TCRB CDR3s in all four CD4+ subsets of Type 1 diabetes patients. Naive, central memory and regulatory TCRB repertoires appeared more similar among patients than healthy donors.

The sequencing input was central memory CD4+ T cells from blood. The chain joins TRBV9 to TRBJ1-4; D is ambiguous. This receptor was obtained from a woman under 30 in good health. CDR3 coding DNA: TGTGCCAGCAGCGTAGGACCGGCATACAACAATGAAAAACTGTTTTTT. Translating it yields CASSVGPAYNNEKLFF.